These 11 T cell receptor beta chains originate from one sample sequenced in a study of blood T cell repertoires in COVID-19. Only in-frame clones appear in the TCRdb table, and some are missing; sequencing was by immunoSEQ multiplex PCR. Of about 74,000 clones listed, about 87% were seen once; the top ten hold more than 5.5%. Sequenced input: peripheral blood. The receptors come from a woman older than 75 with acute or convalescent COVID-19.

The table lists this clone with a count of one. The chain employs TRBV15 and TRBJ2-5; D is ambiguous. The germline V gene has CDR1 LNHNV and CDR2 YYDKDF (reference sequence). Trimming removed 1 base at V and 3 bases at J, with 6 bases between. The CDR3 spans 13 residues. The CDR3 here is CATSRGQKETQYF. Written as DNA, the CDR3 is TGTGCCACCAGCAGAGGGCAAAAAGAGACCCAGTACTTC. Full variable domain (outside the CDR3, taken from reference TRBV15 and TRBJ2-5): DAMVIQNPRYQVTQFGKPVTLSCSQTLNHNVMYWYQQKSSQAPKLLFHYYDKDFNNEADTPDNFQSRRPNTSFCFLDIRSPGLGDTAMYLCATSRGQKETQYFGPGTRLLVL.

CDR3: CAISEGTGEPDTQYF. The CDR3 nucleotides are TGTGCCATCAGTGAAGGGACAGGGGAGCCAGATACGCAGTATTTT. V usage is TRBV10-3 and J usage is TRBJ2-3, with 10 bases matching TRBD1. The CDR3 contains 15 residues. J lost 4 bases, V lost 3 bases, and 4 bases had no gene match. CDR1 and CDR2 (germline): ENHRY, SYGVKD.

This clone was recorded only once. V usage is TRBV7-2 and J usage is TRBJ2-7, with a tentative D call TRBD2 (6 bases). The CDR3 runs 13 residues. Germline lookup yields CDR1 SGHTA and CDR2 FQGNSA. V gave up 7 bases and J gave up 6 bases, with 16 bases separating them. Here the CDR3 reads CASTLIGTGEQYF. In nucleotides, the CDR3 is TGTGCCAGCACCCTAATCGGGACTGGCGAGCAGTACTTC.

The J gene is TRBJ2-7, the V gene TRBV27; possible D gene TRBD2, 5 bases. Germline assignment: CDR1 MNHEY and CDR2 SMNVEV (reference sequence). The length of the CDR3 is 14 residues. V was cut by 5 bases and J by 4 bases, with 15 bases left in between. The CDR3 sequence: CASSQSGYRYEQYF. In DNA form, the CDR3 reads TGTGCCAGCAGTCAGAGCGGATACAGATACGAGCAGTACTTC.

This chain's CDR3 is CASTLSGKGEQYF. CDR3 in DNA: TGTGCCAGCACTCTTAGCGGGAAGGGGGAACAGTACTTC. The genes are TRBV7-2 and TRBJ2-7; TRBD2 aligns across 8 bases. After removal of 7 bases from V and 10 bases from J, the junction contained 12 bases not matched to a gene. The CDR3 extends over 13 amino acids. Germline CDR1 reads SGHTA; CDR2 reads FQGNSA.

This clone appeared a few times. The rearrangement links TRBV5-1 to TRBJ1-2; no reliable D call. The ends were cut back, 0 bases at V and 4 bases at J, with 10 bases in the middle. Per the germline V gene, CDR1 is SGHRS and CDR2 is YFSETQ. CDR3 length equals 14 residues. The CDR3 region has the DNA TGCGCCAGCAGCTTGGATGGCAGGCCCTATGGCTACACCTTC. This sequence encodes CASSLDGRPYGYTF.

The gene calls are TRBV12-3 or TRBV12-4 and TRBJ2-3, with unresolved D. The CDR3 consists of 12 residues. Trimming pared 7 bases from V and 6 bases from J, leaving 11 bases between. CDR3 sequence reads: CASTLRRDTQYF. CDR3 nucleotides: TGTGCCAGCACCCTCCGCAGGGATACGCAGTATTTT.

The CDR3 spells CASSRGAANTEAFF. The CDR3 DNA sequence: TGTGCCAGTAGTCGCGGGGCAGCGAACACTGAAGCTTTCTTT. This chain joins TRBV19 and TRBJ1-1; D is perhaps TRBD1 (5 bases). The V and J ends lost 5 bases and 1 base respectively, with 11 bases between them. The CDR3 length is 14 residues. The germline gives CDR1 LNHDA, CDR2 SQIVND (reference sequence).

This chain joins TRBV19 and TRBJ1-2; D remains unclear. Germline V gene lookup returns CDR1 LNHDA and CDR2 SQIVND (reference sequence). V dropped 1 base and J dropped 5 bases, with 8 bases sitting between them. This CDR3 is 13 amino acids long. The CDR3 is CASSIATEYGYTF. In DNA, the CDR3 is TGTGCCAGTAGTATAGCCACAGAATATGGCTACACCTTC.

The chain employs TRBV3-1 (or the pseudogene TRBV3-2) and TRBJ2-5, with no clear D. Germline V gene data show CDR1 as LGHDT and CDR2 as YNNKEL (reference sequence). Trimming removed 1 base from V and 4 bases from J, with 13 bases in between. The CDR3 loop spans 15 amino acids. CDR3 coding DNA: TGTGCCAGCAGCCAAGGCGGCGGCCCGAGAGAGACCCAGTACTTC. Encoded protein: CASSQGGGPRETQYF.

The chain carries TRBV6-6 and TRBJ1-2; D is ambiguous. Per germline, CDR1 MNHNY and CDR2 SVGAGI (reference sequence). The CDR3 has 12 residues. With 6 bases removed from V and 8 bases from J, the gap between germline ends came to 13 bases. CDR3 in amino acids: CASSPGLRGYTF. The CDR3 DNA reads as TGTGCCAGCAGCCCCGGTCTCAGGGGCTACACCTTC.